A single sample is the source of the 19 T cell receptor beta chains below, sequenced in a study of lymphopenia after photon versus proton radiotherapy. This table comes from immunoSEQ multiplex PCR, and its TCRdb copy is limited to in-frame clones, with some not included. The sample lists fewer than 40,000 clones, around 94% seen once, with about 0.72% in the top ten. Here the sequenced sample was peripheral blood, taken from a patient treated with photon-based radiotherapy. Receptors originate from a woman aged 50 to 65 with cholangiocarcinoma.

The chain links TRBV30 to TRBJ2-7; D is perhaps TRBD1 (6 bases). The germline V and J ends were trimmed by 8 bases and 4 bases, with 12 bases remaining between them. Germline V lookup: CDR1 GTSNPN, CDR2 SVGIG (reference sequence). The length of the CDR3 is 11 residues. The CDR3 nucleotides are TGTGCCCAGGGGTTCGGATACGAGCAGTACTTC. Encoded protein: CAQGFGYEQYF.

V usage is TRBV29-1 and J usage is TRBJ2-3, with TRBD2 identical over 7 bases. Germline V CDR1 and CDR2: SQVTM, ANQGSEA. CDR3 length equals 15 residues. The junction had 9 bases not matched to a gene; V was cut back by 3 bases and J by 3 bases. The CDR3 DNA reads TGCAGCGTTGAGGGGGAGGGCGCCTGGACAGATACGCAGTATTTT. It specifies CSVEGEGAWTDTQYF.

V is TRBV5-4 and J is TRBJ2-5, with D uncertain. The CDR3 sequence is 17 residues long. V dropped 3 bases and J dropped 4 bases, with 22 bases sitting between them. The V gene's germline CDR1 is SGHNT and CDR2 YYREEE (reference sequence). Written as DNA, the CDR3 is TGTGCCAGCAGCTATCAGCAGACTGGAAGAGGTGGAGAGACCCAGTACTTC. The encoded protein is CASSYQQTGRGGETQYF.

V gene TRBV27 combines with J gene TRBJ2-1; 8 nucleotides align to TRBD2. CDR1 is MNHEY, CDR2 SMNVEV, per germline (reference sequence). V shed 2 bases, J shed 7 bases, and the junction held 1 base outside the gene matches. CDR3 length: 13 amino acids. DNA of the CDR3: TGTGCCAGCAGTTTAGGCGGGGGGAATGAGCAGTTCTTC. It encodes CASSLGGGNEQFF.

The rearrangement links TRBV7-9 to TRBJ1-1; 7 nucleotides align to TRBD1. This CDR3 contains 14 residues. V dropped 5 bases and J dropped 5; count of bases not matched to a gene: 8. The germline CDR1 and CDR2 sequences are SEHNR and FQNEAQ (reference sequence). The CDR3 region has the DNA TGTGCCAGCAGCCTCCAGGGGGTAGTAACTGAAGCTTTCTTT. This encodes CASSLQGVVTEAFF.

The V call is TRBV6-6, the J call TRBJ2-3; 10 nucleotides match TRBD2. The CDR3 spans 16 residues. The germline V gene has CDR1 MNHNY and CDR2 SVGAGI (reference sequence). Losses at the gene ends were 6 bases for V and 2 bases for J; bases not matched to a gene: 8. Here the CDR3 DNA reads TGTGCCAGCAGCCGTTCGAGCGGGGGGGCCACAGATACGCAGTATTTT. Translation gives CASSRSSGGATDTQYF.

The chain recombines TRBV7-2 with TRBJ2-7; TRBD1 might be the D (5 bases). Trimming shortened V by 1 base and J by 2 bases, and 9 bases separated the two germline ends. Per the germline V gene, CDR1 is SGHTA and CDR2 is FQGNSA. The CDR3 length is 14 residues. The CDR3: CASSLEGNTYEQYF. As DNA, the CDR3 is TGTGCCAGCAGCTTAGAGGGGAACACCTACGAGCAGTACTTC.

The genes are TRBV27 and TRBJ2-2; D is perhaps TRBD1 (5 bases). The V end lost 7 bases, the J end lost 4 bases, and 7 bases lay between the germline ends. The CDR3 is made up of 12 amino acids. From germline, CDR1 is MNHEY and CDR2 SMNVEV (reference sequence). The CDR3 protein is CASTRGTGELFF. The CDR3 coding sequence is TGTGCCAGCACAAGGGGCACCGGGGAGCTGTTTTTT.

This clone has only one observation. In DNA form, the CDR3 reads TGTGCCAGCAGCTTAGCGCTCGGGGGTGCTCGCTACGAGCAGTACTTC. The encoded protein is CASSLALGGARYEQYF. V usage is TRBV7-2 and J usage is TRBJ2-7; a weak D match, TRBD2 (6 bases). The CDR3 contains 16 residues. Germline CDR1 reads SGHTA; CDR2 reads FQGNSA. The V end lost 0 bases, the J end lost 3 bases, and 15 bases lay between the germline ends.

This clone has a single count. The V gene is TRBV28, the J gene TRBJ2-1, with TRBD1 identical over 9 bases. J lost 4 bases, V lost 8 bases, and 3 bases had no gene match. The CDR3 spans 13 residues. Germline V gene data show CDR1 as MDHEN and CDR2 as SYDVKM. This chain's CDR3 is CASRDREYNEQFF. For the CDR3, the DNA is TGTGCCAGCCGGGACAGGGAATACAATGAGCAGTTCTTC.

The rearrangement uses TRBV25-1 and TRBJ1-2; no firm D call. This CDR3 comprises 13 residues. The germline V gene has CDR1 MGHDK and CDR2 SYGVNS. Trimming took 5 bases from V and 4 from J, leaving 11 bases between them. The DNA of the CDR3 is TGTGCCAGCAGTCCCACGGGATCCTATGGCTACACCTTC. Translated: CASSPTGSYGYTF.

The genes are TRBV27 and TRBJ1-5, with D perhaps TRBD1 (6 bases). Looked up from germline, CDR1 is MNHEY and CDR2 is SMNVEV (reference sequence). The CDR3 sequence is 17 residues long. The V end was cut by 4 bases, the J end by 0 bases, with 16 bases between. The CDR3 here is CASSSLHQGSSNQPQHF. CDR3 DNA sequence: TGTGCCAGCAGTTCCCTTCACCAGGGGTCTAGCAATCAGCCCCAGCATTTT.

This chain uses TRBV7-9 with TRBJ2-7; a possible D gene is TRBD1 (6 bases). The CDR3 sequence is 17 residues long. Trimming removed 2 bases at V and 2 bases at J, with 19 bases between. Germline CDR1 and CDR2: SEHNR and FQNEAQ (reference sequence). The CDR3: CASSLSTSGQGTYEQYF. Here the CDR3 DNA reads TGTGCCAGCAGCTTATCCACAAGTGGGCAGGGGACCTACGAGCAGTACTTC.

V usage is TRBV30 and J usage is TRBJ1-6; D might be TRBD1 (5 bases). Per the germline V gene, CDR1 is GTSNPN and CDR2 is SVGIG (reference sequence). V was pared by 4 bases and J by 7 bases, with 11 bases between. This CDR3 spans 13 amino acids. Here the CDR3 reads CAWKLGANSPLHF. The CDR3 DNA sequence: TGTGCCTGGAAACTCGGGGCGAATTCACCCCTCCACTTT.

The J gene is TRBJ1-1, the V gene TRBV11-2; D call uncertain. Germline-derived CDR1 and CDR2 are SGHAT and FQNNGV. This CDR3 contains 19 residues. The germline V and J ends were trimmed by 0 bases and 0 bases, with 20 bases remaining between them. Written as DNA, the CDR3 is TGTGCCAGCAGCTTAGAGGGAATATCCAGGACTACCATGAACACTGAAGCTTTCTTT. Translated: CASSLEGISRTTMNTEAFF.

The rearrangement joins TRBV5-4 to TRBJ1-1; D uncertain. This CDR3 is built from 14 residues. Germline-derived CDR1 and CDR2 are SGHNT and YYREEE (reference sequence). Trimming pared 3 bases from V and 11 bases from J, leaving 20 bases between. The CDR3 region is CASSSRGGPMRAFF. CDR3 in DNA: TGTGCCAGCAGCTCCCGGGGAGGGCCTATGCGGGCTTTCTTT. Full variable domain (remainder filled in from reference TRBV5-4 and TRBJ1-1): ETGVTQSPTHLIKTRGQQVTLRCSSQSGHNTVSWYQQALGQGPQFIFQYYREEENGRGNFPPRFSGLQFPNYSSELNVNALELDDSALYLCASSSRGGPMRAFFGQGTRLTVV.

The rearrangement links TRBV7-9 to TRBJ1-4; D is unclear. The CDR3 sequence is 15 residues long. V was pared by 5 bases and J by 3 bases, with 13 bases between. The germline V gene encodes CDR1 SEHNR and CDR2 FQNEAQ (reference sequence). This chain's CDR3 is CASSLRTDANEKLFF. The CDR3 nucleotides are TGTGCCAGCAGCCTGAGGACGGACGCTAATGAAAAACTGTTTTTT.

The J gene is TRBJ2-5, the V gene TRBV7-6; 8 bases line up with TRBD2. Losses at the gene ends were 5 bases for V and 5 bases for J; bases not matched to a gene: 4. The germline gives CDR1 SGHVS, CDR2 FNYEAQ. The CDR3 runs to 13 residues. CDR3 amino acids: CASSPRGAETQYF. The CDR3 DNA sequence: TGTGCCAGCAGCCCGCGGGGGGCGGAGACCCAGTACTTC.

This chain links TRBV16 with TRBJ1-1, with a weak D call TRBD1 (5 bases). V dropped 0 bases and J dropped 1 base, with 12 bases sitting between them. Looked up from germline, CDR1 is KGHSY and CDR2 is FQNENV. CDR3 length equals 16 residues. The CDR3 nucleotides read TGTGCCAGCAGCCAATCCGTCGGGGCAGGGAACACTGAAGCTTTCTTT. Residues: CASSQSVGAGNTEAFF.